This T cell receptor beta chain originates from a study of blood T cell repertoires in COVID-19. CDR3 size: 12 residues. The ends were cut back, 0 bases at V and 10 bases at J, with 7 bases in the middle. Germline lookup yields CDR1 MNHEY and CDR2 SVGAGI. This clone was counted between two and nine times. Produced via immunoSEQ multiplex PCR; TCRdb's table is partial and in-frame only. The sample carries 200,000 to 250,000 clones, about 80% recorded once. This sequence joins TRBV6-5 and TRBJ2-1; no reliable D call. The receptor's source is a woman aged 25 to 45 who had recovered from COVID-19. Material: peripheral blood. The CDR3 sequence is CASSYSAEEQFF. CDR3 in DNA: TGTGCCAGCAGTTACTCGGCGGAAGAGCAGTTCTTC.